This T cell receptor (beta chain) came from a study of human T cells and chemical hapten exposure. This clonotype was seen many times. Stated time point: patch test 2, 6 weeks after DPC sensitization. Sample treatment: therapeutic diphenylcyclopropenone sensitization with weekly scalp DPC. TCRdb used MiXCR to reprocess the RACE reads, holding one entry per CDR3 protein. This sample has about 81,000 distinct CDR3 sequences, with 10% to 13% found just once. This clonotype originated in a woman in her 30s with alopecia areata. Some clones in this sample may be carry-over from other donors' samples. The starting material was whole blood, obtained in connection with sensitization to the hapten diphenylcyclopropenone (DPC).

In DNA, the CDR3 is TGTGCCAGCAGCTTTGTTGCGGGGGGTCACACCTCCAATGAGCAGTTCTTC. Its protein is CASSFVAGGHTSNEQFF. V gene TRBV7-2 combines with J gene TRBJ2-1, with 8 bases that match TRBD2. Germline CDR1 and CDR2: SGHTA and FQGNSA. The CDR3 loop spans 17 amino acids. V was clipped by 3 bases and J by 6 bases; unmatched bases: 13.